The 27 T cell receptor beta chains listed next were all sequenced from one sample in a study of naive and memory T cell subsets (dated by TCRdb to the late 2010s). Libraries came from UMI-ligation and nested PCR. Sequencing instrument: Illumina MiSeq. The beta constant-region primer consisted of an equimolar mixture of two oligonucleotides that together covered TRBC1 and TRBC2. The ligated cDNA went through four rounds of PCR with nested alpha and beta constant-region primers together with the SP2 primer. TCRdb reran the public reads through fastp at Q25 and MiXCR, keeping productive beta chains. Under each unique CDR3 protein, matching rows form one entry showing the most common genes and DNA. The sample contains around 18,000 distinct CDR3 sequences, roughly 8.4% of them found a single time. The biggest ten clones account for around 23% of the sample. Material for sequencing was central memory CD8+ T cells from blood. The label giving this sample's cell subset or site can be read as: central memory, CD45RA- CD27+. These receptors were obtained from a human donor in good health.

This clonotype was recorded at least ten times. V gene TRBV3-1 combines with J gene TRBJ2-3; TRBD2 agrees at 9 bases. There are 17 residues in the CDR3. The germline gives CDR1 LGHDT, CDR2 YNNKEL (reference sequence). Trimming took 0 bases from V and 3 from J; bases not matched to a gene: 7. The CDR3 loop reads CASSQDTSGGPTDTQYF. The CDR3 region has the DNA TGTGCCAGCAGCCAAGATACGAGCGGGGGGCCGACAGATACGCAGTATTTT.

The chain is built from TRBV28 and TRBJ1-2; 7 bases align to TRBD1. The CDR3 sequence is 13 residues long. V shed 4 bases, J shed 4 bases, and the junction held 3 bases outside the gene matches. Germline CDR1 is MDHEN and CDR2 is SYDVKM. The CDR3 is CASSSGTAYGYTF. The CDR3 DNA reads as TGTGCCAGCAGTTCCGGGACAGCCTATGGCTACACCTTC.

This clonotype was observed many times. The genes are TRBV7-6 and TRBJ2-3; D remains ambiguous. This CDR3 is 16 amino acids long. The V gene's germline CDR1 is SGHVS and CDR2 FNYEAQ. Trimming pared 2 bases from V and 2 bases from J, leaving 14 bases between. The CDR3 DNA follows: TGTGCCAGCAGCTTACGGAAGTACAAATTCACAGATACGCAGTATTTT. Its translation: CASSLRKYKFTDTQYF.

In its sample, this clonotype was seen many times. This chain connects TRBV13 to TRBJ2-7; D ambiguous. This CDR3 contains 15 residues. The germline gives CDR1 PRHDT, CDR2 FYEKMQ (reference sequence). Trimming cost V 1 base and J 4 bases, with 14 bases left between them. Here the CDR3 DNA reads TGTGCCAGCAGCTTAGCCGTGGCGGAGAGGTACGAGCAGTACTTC. Translating it yields CASSLAVAERYEQYF.

This clonotype was detected a few times. The V gene is TRBV19, the J gene TRBJ2-1; D uncertain. The V end lost 1 base, the J end lost 4 bases, and 8 bases lay between the germline ends. CDR3 size: 14 residues. Per the germline V gene, CDR1 is LNHDA and CDR2 is SQIVND (reference sequence). The CDR3 is CASSIVGEYNEQFF. In DNA, the CDR3 is TGTGCCAGTAGTATAGTGGGCGAGTACAATGAGCAGTTCTTC.

J is TRBJ2-1 and V is TRBV7-8, with D possibly matching TRBD2 (5 bases). Germline CDR1 reads SGHVS; CDR2 reads FQNEAQ. This CDR3 spans 15 amino acids. The V gene lost 1 base and the J gene lost 6 bases, with 13 bases spanning the gap. CDR3 coding DNA: TGTGCCAGCAGCTTAGTTTACGGGGAGCTCAATGAGCAGTTCTTC. Its translation: CASSLVYGELNEQFF.

The rearrangement joins TRBV7-9 to TRBJ2-7; a weak D match, TRBD2 (5 bases). The CDR3 loop spans 15 amino acids. CDR1 and CDR2 (germline): SEHNR, FQNEAQ (reference sequence). The germline V and J ends were trimmed by 3 bases and 0 bases, with 12 bases remaining between them. CDR3 region: CASSLGFGLSYEQYF. CDR3 in DNA: TGTGCCAGCAGCTTGGGGTTTGGACTCTCCTACGAGCAGTACTTC.

This clonotype was observed at least ten times. A single base separates this from a much larger clone, so it may be a read error. V usage is TRBV28 and J usage is TRBJ1-1; 8 nucleotides agree with TRBD1. This CDR3 spans 13 amino acids. The ends lost 4 bases at V and 8 bases at J; junction bases unmatched: 6. Germline CDR1 is MDHEN and CDR2 is SYDVKM. CDR3 amino acids: CASSYRRTGEAFF. In DNA, the CDR3 is TGTGCCAGCAGTTACAGGAGGACAGGGGAAGCTTTCTTT.

This clonotype showed up just a few times. The chain carries TRBV10-3 and TRBJ2-7; D is possibly TRBD2 (5 bases). Trimming removed 3 bases from V and 2 bases from J, with 11 bases in between. CDR1 and CDR2 (germline): ENHRY, SYGVKD. CDR3 length equals 14 residues. CDR3 nucleotide sequence: TGTGCCATCAGTGATACGGGGAATCCCTACGAGCAGTACTTC. Translation gives CAISDTGNPYEQYF.

This clonotype was seen many times. The chain is built from TRBV3-1 and TRBJ2-5; the D call may be TRBD1 or TRBD2 (6 bases each). This CDR3 has 20 residues. The germline CDR1 and CDR2 sequences are LGHDT and YNNKEL (reference sequence). The V end lost 1 base, the J end lost 2 bases, and 26 bases lay between the germline ends. Here the CDR3 reads CASSQGGTGRDRYKQETQYF. The CDR3 DNA sequence: TGTGCCAGCAGCCAAGGGGGAACAGGGCGGGACCGTTATAAACAAGAGACCCAGTACTTC.

This clonotype showed up many times. The rearrangement links TRBV7-8 to TRBJ2-3, with 11 nucleotides matching TRBD2. CDR3 length equals 16 residues. J was trimmed by 2 bases and V by 5 bases; bases with no gene match: 6. Germline CDR1 is SGHVS and CDR2 is FQNEAQ. The CDR3 DNA reads as TGTGCCAGCAGCCTGGATAGCGGGGGGGCCACAGATACGCAGTATTTT. It specifies CASSLDSGGATDTQYF.

This chain joins TRBV13 and TRBJ2-7; 8 bases map to TRBD2. V was clipped by 0 bases and J by 4 bases; unmatched bases: 11. CDR3 length: 17 amino acids. CDR1 and CDR2 from the germline V gene are PRHDT and FYEKMQ (reference sequence). As DNA, the CDR3 is TGTGCCAGCAGCTTAGGTCCGCTTCGGGGACTAGGATACGAGCAGTACTTC. This translates into CASSLGPLRGLGYEQYF.

In its sample, this clonotype was seen a few times. The J gene is TRBJ2-7, the V gene TRBV12-3 or TRBV12-4; D gene unclear. This CDR3 contains 11 residues. V was pared by 6 bases and J by 4 bases, with 7 bases between. The CDR3 region is CASRRNYEQYF. The CDR3 bases are TGTGCCAGCAGACGCAATTACGAGCAGTACTTC.

This sequence joins TRBV7-3 and TRBJ2-6, with D perhaps being TRBD1 or TRBD2 (6 bases each). The CDR3 totals 18 residues. V was cut by 5 bases and J by 0 bases, with 17 bases left in between. The V gene's germline CDR1 is SGHTA and CDR2 FQGTGA. The CDR3 nucleotides read TGTGCCAGCAGCCCCGGAGGGGACAATTACTCTGGGGCCAACGTCCTGACTTTC. It specifies CASSPGGDNYSGANVLTF.

At least ten counts were recorded for this clonotype. DNA of the CDR3: TGTGCCAGCAGCTTGGCCGGGCTCGCCTACGAGCAGTACTTC. Translation: CASSLAGLAYEQYF. This chain connects TRBV5-5 to TRBJ2-7; no firm D call. CDR1 is SGHKS, CDR2 YYEKEE, per germline (reference sequence). The CDR3 covers 14 residues. V was clipped by 0 bases and J by 2 bases, with 9 bases between them.

The sample holds a few counts of this clonotype. The chain recombines TRBV3-1 with TRBJ2-3; D possibly corresponds to TRBD2 (5 bases). Germline assignment: CDR1 LGHDT and CDR2 YNNKEL (reference sequence). V lost 4 bases and J 6 bases, leaving 11 bases between the germline ends. The CDR3 has 13 residues. The CDR3 loop reads CASSLGLRDTQYF. The CDR3 DNA follows: TGTGCCAGCAGCCTCGGACTTCGTGATACGCAGTATTTT.

This clonotype was found many times. The chain carries TRBV20-1 and TRBJ2-7, with a tentative D call TRBD2 (6 bases). Deletions cut 3 bases from V and 2 bases from J, with 14 bases between. CDR1 and CDR2 from the germline V gene are DFQATT and SNEGSKA (reference sequence). CDR3 length: 14 amino acids. CDR3 DNA sequence: TGCAGTGCTAGGTCGGGCGGGGAAACCTACGAGCAGTACTTC. Its translation is CSARSGGETYEQYF.

This clonotype was counted only a few times. The genes are TRBV3-1 and TRBJ2-7, with D perhaps given as TRBD1 or TRBD2 (5 bases each). The CDR3 runs 16 residues. The V gene's germline CDR1 is LGHDT and CDR2 YNNKEL (reference sequence). V was trimmed by 4 bases and J by 9 bases, leaving 25 bases between them. CDR3 residues: CASSLGLVRYMRGQYF. In DNA form, the CDR3 reads TGTGCCAGCAGCCTGGGTCTAGTACGGTACATGAGGGGGCAGTACTTC.

This clonotype was detected ten times or more. The rearrangement uses TRBV29-1 and TRBJ1-2; D is unresolved. Trimming stripped 1 base from V and 7 bases from J, with 16 bases between. This CDR3 comprises 14 residues. Germline values: CDR1 SQVTM, CDR2 ANQGSEA. The CDR3 loop is CSVEGRFWYSGYTF. CDR3 nucleotide sequence: TGCAGCGTTGAAGGTCGGTTTTGGTACAGTGGCTACACCTTC.

The genes are TRBV19 and TRBJ1-5, with a possible D match to TRBD1 (5 bases). CDR3 length: 15 amino acids. The V and J ends lost 5 bases and 0 bases respectively, with 11 bases between them. Per germline, CDR1 LNHDA and CDR2 SQIVND (reference sequence). CDR3 sequence: CASSQGTASNQPQHF. The CDR3, as DNA: TGTGCCAGTAGTCAAGGGACGGCTAGCAATCAGCCCCAGCATTTT.

This clonotype was counted only a few times. The genes are TRBV29-1 and TRBJ1-2; D uncertain. Trimming removed 5 bases from V and 8 bases from J, with 18 bases in between. Germline V CDR1 and CDR2: SQVTM, ANQGSEA. The CDR3 is made up of 13 amino acids. The CDR3 sequence is CSVPARLAPGYTF. The CDR3, as DNA: TGCAGCGTTCCCGCTCGCTTGGCGCCGGGCTACACCTTC. The variable domain in full, completed from reference TRBV29-1 and TRBJ1-2, reads SAVISQKPSRDICQRGTSLTIQCQVDSQVTMMFWYRQQPGQSLTLIATANQGSEATYESGFVIDKFPISRPNLTFSTLTVSNMSPEDSSIYLCSVPARLAPGYTFGSGTRLTVV.

This clonotype has ten or more counts. This chain connects TRBV2 to TRBJ2-1; 13 bases are a match to TRBD2. This CDR3 has 15 residues. Germline CDR1 and CDR2: SNHLY and FYNNEI. The V and J ends lost 7 bases and 6 bases, in that order; junction bases with no gene match: 6. The DNA of the CDR3 is TGTGCCAGCAACGACGGGACTAGCGGGACCAATGAGCAGTTCTTC. Amino acid sequence: CASNDGTSGTNEQFF.

CDR3 nucleotide sequence: TGTGCCAGCAGTTACGGTGGGGGGATTTCACCCCTCCACTTT. Protein: CASSYGGGISPLHF. The chain joins TRBV6-2 or TRBV6-3 to TRBJ1-6, with D maybe TRBD1 (5 bases). This CDR3 has 14 amino acids. In germline, CDR1 is MNHEY, CDR2 SVGEGT. Trimming removed 2 bases at V and 9 bases at J, with 11 bases between.

This clonotype appeared many times. V and J are TRBV19 and TRBJ2-4; D remains ambiguous. Trimming cost V 3 bases and J 7 bases, with 10 bases left between them. The germline V gene has CDR1 LNHDA and CDR2 SQIVND (reference sequence). The CDR3 contains 13 residues. The chain's CDR3 is CASSMTWVNIQYF. CDR3 coding DNA: TGTGCCAGTAGTATGACCTGGGTGAACATTCAGTACTTC.

This clonotype was observed many times. The chain uses TRBV9 and TRBJ2-3; a possible D gene is TRBD1 (6 bases). From germline, CDR1 is SGDLS and CDR2 YYNGEE. The V end lost 3 bases, the J end lost 7 bases, and 21 bases lay between the germline ends. This CDR3 has 16 amino acids. This CDR3 reads CASSANIQGTAYTQYF. DNA for the CDR3: TGTGCCAGCAGCGCTAATATACAGGGAACCGCATATACGCAGTATTTT.

This clonotype was detected many times. This chain uses TRBV29-1 with TRBJ2-7; 7 bases are shared with TRBD2. Per germline, CDR1 SQVTM and CDR2 ANQGSEA. This CDR3 is built from 12 residues. V lost 0 bases and J lost 7; bases outside the gene matches: 3. The CDR3 sequence: CSVEDWGGEQYF. In DNA, the CDR3 is TGCAGCGTTGAAGATTGGGGGGGTGAGCAGTACTTC.

In its sample, this clonotype was seen many times. This chain connects TRBV28 to TRBJ2-5, with D perhaps TRBD1 or TRBD2 (5 bases each). Per germline, CDR1 MDHEN and CDR2 SYDVKM. The CDR3 totals 15 residues. V dropped 2 bases and J dropped 4 bases, with 14 bases sitting between them. CDR3 sequence: CASSLGQGGGETQYF. As DNA, the CDR3 is TGTGCCAGCAGTTTAGGGCAGGGTGGAGGAGAGACCCAGTACTTC.